This T cell receptor (beta chain) emerged from a study of PD-L1 blockade in urothelial cancer. With V trimmed by 6 bases and J by 4 bases, 1 base remained unmatched. The CDR3 has 12 residues. Germline CDR1 reads MDHEN; CDR2 reads SYDVKM. This clone was recorded once. Profiling relied on immunoSEQ multiplex PCR, and the TCRdb table lists in-frame clones only, not all of them. The top ten hold roughly 2.9% of the sample, which has roughly 130,000 clones, about 81% seen once. Described time point: pretreatment peripheral blood. Sequenced material: PBMCs, taken around atezolizumab (anti-PD-L1) treatment. This sequence was found in a man aged 45-60 years with urothelial cancer. This sequence joins TRBV28 and TRBJ2-3; 7 positions agree with TRBD1. The CDR3 spells CASRQGADTQYF. CDR3 DNA sequence: TGTGCCAGCAGGCAGGGGGCAGATACGCAGTATTTT.